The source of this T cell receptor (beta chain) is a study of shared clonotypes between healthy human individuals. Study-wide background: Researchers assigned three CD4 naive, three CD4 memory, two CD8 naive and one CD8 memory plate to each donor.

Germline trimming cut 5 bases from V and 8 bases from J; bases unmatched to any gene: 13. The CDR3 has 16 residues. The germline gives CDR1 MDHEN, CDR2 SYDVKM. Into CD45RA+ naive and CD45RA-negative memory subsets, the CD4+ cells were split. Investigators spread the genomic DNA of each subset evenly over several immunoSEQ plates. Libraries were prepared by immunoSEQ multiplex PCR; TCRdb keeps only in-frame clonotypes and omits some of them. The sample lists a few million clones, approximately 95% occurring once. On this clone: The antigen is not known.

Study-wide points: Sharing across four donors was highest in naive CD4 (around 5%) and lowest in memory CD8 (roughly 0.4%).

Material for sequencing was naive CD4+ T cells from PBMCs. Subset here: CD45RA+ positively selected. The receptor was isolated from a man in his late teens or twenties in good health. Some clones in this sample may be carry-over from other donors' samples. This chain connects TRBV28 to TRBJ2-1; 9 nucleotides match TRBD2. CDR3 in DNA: TGTGCCAGCAGTACCCCGGGACTAGCCCATTCCTATGAGCAGTTCTTC. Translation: CASSTPGLAHSYEQFF.